The clone carrying this T cell receptor (beta chain) occurred a few times. Its antigen remains unknown. This sample stems from a study of OX40 agonist ivuxolimab in advanced cancers. Study-level background: Hepatocellular carcinoma, melanoma, renal cell or head and neck cancer occurred in dose-escalation patients. Study findings and constraints: Relatively little clonal expansion, among the lowest observed, appeared in partial responders at 0.1-3.0 mg/kg.

Sequencing used immunoSEQ multiplex PCR; TCRdb keeps in-frame clones, though not all of them. The data hold about 63,000 clones, with roughly four fifths observed a single time. This specimen was CD4+ or CD8+ T cells sorted from blood, taken in a trial of the OX40 agonist ivuxolimab. The TCR originated in an adult with an advanced solid tumor such as melanoma, head and neck, liver or kidney cancer.

The CDR3 region has the DNA TGTGCCAGCAGTGACGGGACTGGGACGGATACGCAGTATTTT. This codes for CASSDGTGTDTQYF. The chain recombines TRBV6-4 with TRBJ2-3; a possible D gene is TRBD2 (6 bases). Trimming removed 2 bases at V and 6 bases at J, with 12 bases between. Germline lookup yields CDR1 MRHNA and CDR2 SNTAGT. The CDR3 has 14 amino acids.